These 16 T cell receptor beta chains share one sample of origin, sequenced in a study of T cell responses to AZD1222 COVID-19 vaccine. The method was immunoSEQ multiplex PCR; TCRdb's version includes in-frame clones alone and lacks a portion of them. The data hold 85,000 to 130,000 clones, with roughly 90% observed a single time. The sample consisted of peripheral blood, taken on day 0 of AZD1222 vaccination. The receptors shown here come from an adult in good health.

The rearrangement joins TRBV6-5 to TRBJ2-1; D call uncertain. There are 14 residues in the CDR3. CDR1 and CDR2 (germline): MNHEY, SVGAGI. V was trimmed by 0 bases and J by 10 bases, leaving 13 bases between them. In nucleotides, the CDR3 is TGTGCCAGCAGTTACTCGGTCAACGGAAAAGAGCAGTTCTTC. It specifies CASSYSVNGKEQFF.

This clone was counted a single time. Written as DNA, the CDR3 is TGTGCCAGCTCACCAGATCGGACAGGCTTCAATGAAAAACTGTTTTTT. This encodes CASSPDRTGFNEKLFF. This rearrangement joins TRBV18 to TRBJ1-4, with 7 nucleotides matching TRBD1. Trimming cost V 2 bases and J 5 bases; bases outside gene matches: 8. The CDR3 is made up of 16 amino acids. Germline CDR1 is KGHSH and CDR2 is LQKENI.

This chain's CDR3 is CSVGEVRGNQPQHF. In nucleotides, the CDR3 is TGCAGCGTTGGCGAAGTCCGGGGCAATCAGCCCCAGCATTTT. This chain uses TRBV29-1 with TRBJ1-5; the D is unclear. The germline V gene encodes CDR1 SQVTM and CDR2 ANQGSEA. The CDR3 extends over 14 amino acids. Trimming removed 4 bases at V and 2 bases at J, with 12 bases between.

The rearrangement links TRBV5-6 to TRBJ1-1; TRBD1 agrees at 9 bases. V lost 2 bases, J lost 2 bases, and 1 base stayed unmatched. The CDR3 runs to 14 residues. Germline CDR1 SGHDT, CDR2 YYEEEE. In DNA, the CDR3 is TGTGCCAGCAGCTTACAGGGGGCTAACACTGAAGCTTTCTTT. It specifies CASSLQGANTEAFF.

The chain is built from TRBV12-5 and TRBJ2-2; no clear D. Germline V lookup: CDR1 LGHNT, CDR2 FRNRAP. The V end lost 1 base, the J end lost 3 bases, and 6 bases lay between the germline ends. This CDR3 has 14 amino acids. DNA of the CDR3: TGTGCTAGTGGTTTGGAACTACACACCGGGGAGCTGTTTTTT. The encoded protein is CASGLELHTGELFF.

The rearrangement links TRBV6-6 to TRBJ2-7, with 7 bases fitting TRBD2. Germline trimming cut 0 bases from V and 2 bases from J; bases unmatched to any gene: 4. The V gene's germline CDR1 is MNHNY and CDR2 SVGAGI (reference sequence). The CDR3 consists of 15 residues. The CDR3 reads CASSYSASGAYEQYF. CDR3 nucleotides: TGTGCCAGCAGTTACTCGGCTAGCGGAGCCTACGAGCAGTACTTC.

The chain combines TRBV10-1 with TRBJ2-7, with D uncertain. The CDR3 is made up of 12 amino acids. The ends were cut back, 7 bases at V and 0 bases at J, with 7 bases in the middle. From germline, CDR1 is WNHNN and CDR2 SYGVQD (reference sequence). CDR3 protein: CASTNPSYEQYF. Written as DNA, the CDR3 is TGCGCCAGCACGAACCCCTCCTACGAGCAGTACTTC.

CDR3 protein: CAISESGQILEAFF. The CDR3 DNA reads as TGTGCCATCAGTGAGTCTGGACAGATCCTTGAAGCTTTCTTT. This chain joins TRBV10-3 and TRBJ1-1, with a weak D call TRBD1 (6 bases). Germline loops: CDR1 ENHRY, CDR2 SYGVKD. The CDR3 totals 14 residues. Trimming removed 0 bases from V and 7 bases from J, with 12 bases in between.

The chain employs TRBV10-1 and TRBJ2-3, with D perhaps matching TRBD2 (5 bases). The V gene's germline CDR1 is WNHNN and CDR2 SYGVQD (reference sequence). CDR3 length: 13 residues. The germline V and J ends were trimmed by 9 bases and 6 bases, with 16 bases remaining between them. CDR3 in DNA: TGCGCCAGTCAGGACTTCACCAGGGATACGCAGTATTTT. Its protein product is CASQDFTRDTQYF.

This clone came up a few times. The genes are TRBV19 and TRBJ2-7; TRBD2 might be the D (6 bases). V was shortened by 5 bases and J by 0 bases, with 14 bases between the two germline ends. Germline CDR1 LNHDA, CDR2 SQIVND (reference sequence). The CDR3 length is 15 residues. CDR3 protein: CASSPGLLSSYEQYF. CDR3 coding DNA: TGTGCCAGTAGTCCGGGACTTCTAAGCTCCTACGAGCAGTACTTC. The variable domain in full, with the rest retrieved from reference TRBV19 and TRBJ2-7, is DGGITQSPKYLFRKEGQNVTLSCEQNLNHDAMYWYRQDPGQGLRLIYYSQIVNDFQKGDIAEGYSVSREKKESFPLTVTSAQKNPTAFYLCASSPGLLSSYEQYFGPGTRLTVT.

This clone has just one count. This chain links TRBV7-2 with TRBJ1-1; unclear D gene. The CDR3 runs to 15 residues. V was clipped by 2 bases and J by 1 base, with 11 bases between them. Germline V CDR1 and CDR2: SGHTA, FQGNSA. This CDR3 is CASSLSGLGNTEAFF. CDR3 in DNA: TGTGCCAGCAGCTTATCTGGGCTCGGGAACACTGAAGCTTTCTTT.

This chain joins TRBV30 and TRBJ2-2; no clear D gene. The ends were cut back, 7 bases at V and 7 bases at J, with 16 bases in the middle. There are 13 residues in the CDR3. CDR1 is GTSNPN, CDR2 SVGIG, per germline (reference sequence). The CDR3 DNA reads as TGTGCCTATGGGTTAATTCAGAACGGGGAGCTGTTTTTT. Protein: CAYGLIQNGELFF.

V and J are TRBV19 and TRBJ2-1, with TRBD2 identical over 7 bases. CDR3 size: 16 residues. CDR1 LNHDA and CDR2 SQIVND come from the germline V gene (reference sequence). V shed 3 bases and J 5 bases; nucleotides not matched to a gene: 10. This CDR3 is CASSILRASGHNEQFF. CDR3 DNA sequence: TGTGCCAGTAGTATCCTGAGGGCTAGCGGACACAATGAGCAGTTCTTC.

The chain joins TRBV27 to TRBJ2-1; D call uncertain. Germline CDR1 and CDR2: MNHEY and SMNVEV (reference sequence). V lost 5 bases to trimming and J lost 2 bases, with 7 bases between them. This CDR3 spans 13 amino acids. The CDR3 reads CASSSSTYNEQFF. CDR3 sequence (DNA): TGTGCCAGCAGTAGCAGTACCTACAATGAGCAGTTCTTC.

The chain uses TRBV6-5 and TRBJ1-5; D may be TRBD1 (6 bases). The CDR3 sequence is 14 residues long. Germline assignment: CDR1 MNHEY and CDR2 SVGAGI. Trimming stripped 6 bases from V and 5 bases from J, with 14 bases between. This chain's CDR3 is CASRDYGQYQPQHF. The CDR3 coding sequence is TGTGCCAGCAGGGATTATGGACAGTATCAGCCCCAGCATTTT.

The chain uses TRBV6-2 or TRBV6-3 and TRBJ2-1, with 14 bases matching TRBD2. CDR3 length equals 20 residues. Germline V CDR1 and CDR2: MNHEY, SVGEGT. The V segment lost 4 bases and the J segment 4 bases; nucleotides outside the gene matches: 15. The CDR3 bases are TGTGCCAGCAGTTTAATCGGGACTAGCGGGAGTTGGGGAAAATACAATGAGCAGTTCTTC. Translated, it gives CASSLIGTSGSWGKYNEQFF.